A single sample gave rise to the 3 T cell receptor beta chains below, sequenced in a study of blood T cell repertoires in COVID-19 (dated by TCRdb to 2020 to 2021). Library prep was done by the immunoSEQ multiplex PCR assay. TCRdb carries this immuneACCESS record with in-frame sequences only. Its versions omit some clonotypes, under half of them owing to an unresolved V gene in the studies checked, with the rest unexplained. This sample is represented by roughly 200,000 clones; 65% to 85% of them were singletons. The ten largest clonotypes hold just over 8.5% of the sample. The sequenced sample was peripheral blood. The receptors here all came from a man aged 35 to 55 with active or convalescent COVID-19.

The gene calls are TRBV6-2 or TRBV6-3 and TRBJ2-1, with D possibly TRBD1 on 6 matching bases. The CDR3 has 11 amino acids. Germline V gene lookup returns CDR1 MNHEY and CDR2 SVGEGT. V lost 4 bases and J 10 bases, leaving 8 bases between the germline ends. The CDR3 nucleotides read TGTGCCAGCAGTTTAGGACAGGAGCAGTTCTTC. As protein: CASSLGQEQFF.

The V call is TRBV18, the J call TRBJ1-1; possible D gene TRBD1, 6 bases. Trimming cost V 3 bases and J 3 bases, with 14 bases left between them. Germline V gene data show CDR1 as KGHSH and CDR2 as LQKENI. The CDR3 consists of 15 residues. For the CDR3, the DNA is TGTGCCAGCTCACCCCTCACAGGGTTGGACACTGAAGCTTTCTTT. The encoded protein is CASSPLTGLDTEAFF.

V and J are TRBV6-5 and TRBJ2-7; 8 nucleotides agree with TRBD1. This CDR3 has 16 residues. From germline, CDR1 is MNHEY and CDR2 SVGAGI. V shed 0 bases, J shed 1 base, and the junction held 5 bases outside the gene matches. CDR3 protein: CASSYSGQGISYEQYF. Here the CDR3 DNA reads TGTGCCAGCAGTTACTCCGGACAGGGAATTTCCTACGAGCAGTACTTC.